This T cell receptor beta chain was captured in a study of blood T cell repertoires in COVID-19. Original handling: Estimated nucleated cell counts came from reference gene primer amplification. Clones were read by immunoSEQ multiplex PCR, and TCRdb kept only the in-frame ones, dropping some. Clone size and the V and J calls come from that table; the DNA yielded D and trimming. Of around 300,000 clones listed, 80% to 90% are singletons. Germline assignment: CDR1 SGHRS and CDR2 YFSETQ. The CDR3 is made up of 15 amino acids. V trimming: 4 bases; J trimming: 2 bases; junction bases outside the gene matches: 5. Cohort allocation depended upon clinical history that participants reported. Among Cohort 3 donors, those recovered had two negative PCRs, clearance, or symptom resolution.

The sample was PBMCs or T cells enriched from blood (not recorded which). The sequence derives from a man aged 30 to 45 who had recovered from COVID-19. The chain is built from TRBV5-1 and TRBJ2-1; 8 positions agree with TRBD1. The CDR3 nucleotides read TGCGCCAGCAGCCCTGGACAGGGTCCCTACAATGAGCAGTTCTTC. Translating gives CASSPGQGPYNEQFF. Supplemented by reference TRBV5-1 and TRBJ2-1, the full variable domain reads KAGVTQTPRYLIKTRGQQVTLSCSPISGHRSVSWYQQTPGQGLQFLFEYFSETQRNKGNFPGRFSGRQFSNSRSEMNVSTLELGDSALYLCASSPGQGPYNEQFFGPGTRLTVL.